This entry concerns a single TCR beta chain. The antigen remains undetermined. TRB was amplified from about 250 ng of peripheral blood genomic DNA per sample. TRB was amplified by touch-down multiplex PCR, primer pools A and B combined. TCRdb reanalyzed the multiplex PCR reads, giving one entry per CDR3 protein sequence and no DNA. The sample totals around 5,400 distinct CDR3 sequences. The data were obtained in a study of T cell clusters in autoimmune cytopenias. Germline-derived CDR1 and CDR2 are SGHTA and FQGTGA. This CDR3 region has 17 residues. Findings and limits, study-wide: Physiological T cell clusters of healthy donors were apparently absent in primary autoimmune cytopenia patients.

This sample was shared with a second study, whose subject was T cell repertoires in aging, cancer and after chemotherapy.

The specimen sequenced was peripheral blood. The sequence was obtained from a human donor in good health. The rearrangement uses TRBV7-3 and TRBJ2-1; TCRdb names TRBD1, which stays unverified in the absence of DNA. CDR3 in amino acids: CASSLTPQGVSYNEQFF.